The sequence of this T cell receptor beta chain was determined in a study of cytomegalovirus exposure and HLA in healthy donors. The overall study: Among the 350 to 500 donors who were genotyped, roughly 86% fell in the genetic ancestry cluster that is associated with self-reported Caucasian donors.

This CDR3 has 17 amino acids. Germline V CDR1 and CDR2: LNHDA, SQIVND (reference sequence). Trimming cost V 6 bases and J 0 bases; bases outside gene matches: 9. PCR amplification relied on 60 Vbeta primers (plus 13 Jbeta primers). Profiling relied on immunoSEQ multiplex PCR, and the TCRdb table lists in-frame clones only, not all of them. With 100,000 to 150,000 clones in the sample, the ten largest clones hold roughly 2%. This clonotype was sampled from a middle-aged man in good health and CMV-seronegative. The sample consisted of PBMCs. This rearrangement joins TRBV19 to TRBJ2-1, with 9 bases lining up with TRBD2. This chain's CDR3 is CASSQTSGHSSYNEQFF. The CDR3 DNA reads TGTGCCAGTAGCCAGACTAGCGGCCATTCCTCCTACAATGAGCAGTTCTTC.